A single sample gave rise to the 24 T cell receptor beta chains below, sequenced in a study of response to subunit inactivated influenza vaccine (dated by TCRdb to the late 2010s). Preparation of the library involved RT-PCR. The sample was run on an Illumina HiSeq 2500. TCRdb applied fastp at Q25 and MiXCR to the public reads, then kept only in-frame beta chains. Entries are consolidated by CDR3 protein sequence, retaining the most common genes and DNA. The sample table lists about 170,000 distinct CDR3 sequences, about an eighth of them with a count of one. The ten biggest clones cover about 31% of the sample. These same records also appear under a second study, on T cells expressing NK-cell markers. Drawing on the second study: TCR beta cDNA libraries were prepared using 5'RACE template switching, which introduced a universal primer site and unique molecular identifiers.

This sample comprised CD8+ T cells sorted from PBMCs, obtained less than 13 days after vaccination. The receptors shown here come from a man in his fifties or sixties who received an inactivated influenza vaccine. Donor details come from another sample of the same person, matched by shared clones.

This clonotype occurred a few times. The chain uses TRBV12-3 or TRBV12-4 and TRBJ2-1; 13 bases align to TRBD2. The trim removed 5 bases at V and 8 bases at J, leaving 9 bases unmatched. This CDR3 contains 16 residues. The CDR3 is CASSTSGRAHPYEQFF. Here the CDR3 DNA reads TGTGCCAGCAGTACTAGCGGGAGGGCCCATCCGTATGAGCAGTTCTTC.

The chain recombines TRBV28 with TRBJ1-1, with D possibly matching TRBD1 (5 bases). Germline lookup yields CDR1 MDHEN and CDR2 SYDVKM. V was trimmed by 2 bases and J by 5 bases, leaving 9 bases between them. The CDR3 spans 13 residues. The CDR3 reads CASSLAGRTEAFF. The CDR3 DNA follows: TGTGCCAGCAGTTTAGCAGGGCGGACTGAAGCTTTCTTT.

This clonotype was seen many times. The J gene is TRBJ2-5, the V gene TRBV12-3 or TRBV12-4; 7 bases fit TRBD1. There are 14 residues in the CDR3. After removal of 5 bases from V and 4 bases from J, the junction contained 7 bases not matched to a gene. CDR3 sequence (DNA): TGTGCCAGCAGTCTTACGACAGGGCGAGAGACCCAGTACTTC. It translates to CASSLTTGRETQYF.

This clonotype was detected a few times. The chain joins TRBV7-6 to TRBJ1-2, with no clear D. Trimming took 5 bases from V and 1 from J, leaving 8 bases between them. The CDR3 sequence is 13 residues long. Germline V gene data show CDR1 as SGHVS and CDR2 as FNYEAQ. CDR3 sequence reads: CASSQEINYGYTF. The CDR3 DNA follows: TGTGCCAGCAGCCAAGAGATTAACTATGGCTACACCTTC. Filled out from reference TRBV7-6 and TRBJ1-2, the complete variable domain reads GAGVSQSPRYKVTKRGQDVALRCDPISGHVSLYWYRQALGQGPEFLTYFNYEAQQDKSGLPNDRFSAERPEGSISTLTIQRTEQRDSAMYRCASSQEINYGYTFGSGTRLTVV.

The chain joins TRBV11-2 to TRBJ2-5; D call uncertain. The CDR3 runs to 16 residues. V lost 5 bases to trimming and J lost 0 bases, with 16 bases between them. Germline values: CDR1 SGHAT, CDR2 FQNNGV. The CDR3 region has the DNA TGTGCCAGCAGCCAACCAGTCCAAGAGTACCAAGAGACCCAGTACTTC. Translated, it gives CASSQPVQEYQETQYF.

This sequence joins TRBV6-5 and TRBJ2-2; D gene unclear. Trimming removed 1 base from V and 1 base from J, with 13 bases in between. There are 17 residues in the CDR3. Germline V CDR1 and CDR2: MNHEY, SVGAGI. CDR3: CASSYLSGRQNTGELFF. The CDR3, as DNA: TGTGCCAGCAGTTACTTGTCGGGTCGGCAGAACACCGGGGAGCTGTTTTTT.

This clonotype was recorded a few times. This chain links TRBV9 with TRBJ2-3; 7 bases are shared with TRBD1. With 4 bases clipped from V and 2 bases from J, the junction kept 13 bases outside the gene matches. The CDR3 runs 17 residues. Germline CDR1 SGDLS, CDR2 YYNGEE. CDR3 sequence reads: CASSPLSRDSPTDTQYF. The CDR3 DNA reads as TGTGCCAGCAGCCCTCTTTCCCGGGACAGCCCCACAGATACGCAGTATTTT.

V is TRBV30 and J is TRBJ2-7; D may be TRBD1 or TRBD2 (5 bases each). V was trimmed by 1 base and J by 5 bases, leaving 12 bases between them. Germline-derived CDR1 and CDR2 are GTSNPN and SVGIG (reference sequence). The CDR3 extends over 13 amino acids. The CDR3 region is CAWSGDGKNEQYF. Here the CDR3 DNA reads TGTGCCTGGAGTGGGGACGGGAAGAACGAGCAGTACTTC.

This clonotype was found many times. This chain uses TRBV7-9 with TRBJ2-1; 7 bases align to TRBD2. The CDR3 runs to 14 residues. The trim removed 7 bases at V and 4 bases at J, leaving 7 bases unmatched. Germline V gene sequence: CDR1 SEHNR, CDR2 FQNEAQ (reference sequence). The CDR3 DNA is TGTGCCAGCAAAATGGGCGGGGGTTACAATGAGCAGTTCTTC. This translates into CASKMGGGYNEQFF. Combining the CDR3 with reference TRBV7-9 and TRBJ2-1 gives the whole variable domain DTGVSQNPRHKITKRGQNVTFRCDPISEHNRLYWYRQTLGQGPEFLTYFQNEAQLEKSRLLSDRFSAERPKGSFSTLEIQRTEQGDSAMYLCASKMGGGYNEQFFGPGTRLTVL.

This clonotype was seen a few times. This rearrangement joins TRBV7-2 to TRBJ2-7; 9 positions match TRBD1. Germline assignment: CDR1 SGHTA and CDR2 FQGNSA. The CDR3 contains 16 residues. V was clipped by 6 bases and J by 2 bases; unmatched bases: 11. The CDR3 here is CASSSAMGQGTYEQYF. As DNA, the CDR3 is TGTGCCAGCAGTTCCGCCATGGGACAGGGCACCTACGAGCAGTACTTC.

This clonotype was observed a handful of times. The V call is TRBV12-3 or TRBV12-4, the J call TRBJ1-3; D call uncertain. V lost 3 bases and J 0 bases, leaving 6 bases between the germline ends. The CDR3 runs 14 residues. CDR3 nucleotide sequence: TGTGCCAGCAGTTTGTCCCCCTCTGGAAACACCATATATTTT. It codes for CASSLSPSGNTIYF.

This chain's CDR3 is CASSLYHETGVYEQYF. The CDR3 nucleotides are TGTGCCAGCAGTCTGTACCACGAGACAGGCGTGTATGAGCAGTACTTC. V gene TRBV28 combines with J gene TRBJ2-7, with D possibly matching TRBD1 (6 bases). Germline V gene lookup returns CDR1 MDHEN and CDR2 SYDVKM. V shed 5 bases and J shed 7 bases, with 24 bases lying between them. CDR3 size: 16 residues.

V and J are TRBV28 and TRBJ2-3; D is undetermined. The CDR3 runs to 13 residues. The V and J ends lost 4 bases and 6 bases respectively, with 11 bases between them. The germline CDR1 and CDR2 sequences are MDHEN and SYDVKM. Here the CDR3 DNA reads TGTGCCAGCAGTTCCCACAGCAGCGATACGCAGTATTTT. Translating it yields CASSSHSSDTQYF. Complete variable domain (other parts from reference TRBV28 and TRBJ2-3): DVKVTQSSRYLVKRTGEKVFLECVQDMDHENMFWYRQDPGLGLRLIYFSYDVKMKEKGDIPEGYSVSREKKERFSLILESASTNQTSMYLCASSSHSSDTQYFGPGTRLTVL.

This chain joins TRBV7-2 and TRBJ2-1; no reliable D call. Germline CDR1 is SGHTA and CDR2 is FQGNSA. Deletions cut 6 bases from V and 5 bases from J, with 17 bases between. CDR3 length: 15 residues. The CDR3 nucleotides are TGTGCCAGCAGGGACCCGGCCCATAGGGACAATGAGCAGTTCTTC. As protein: CASRDPAHRDNEQFF. The full variable domain, in which reference TRBV7-2 and TRBJ2-1 provide the parts outside the CDR3, is GAGVSQSPSNKVTEKGKDVELRCDPISGHTALYWYRQSLGQGLEFLIYFQGNSAPDKSGLPSDRFSAERTGGSVSTLTIQRTQQEDSAVYLCASRDPAHRDNEQFFGPGTRLTVL.

Ten or more counts support this clonotype. This sequence joins TRBV28 and TRBJ2-1; D gene unclear. CDR1 is MDHEN and CDR2 is SYDVKM in the germline V gene. The CDR3 is 14 amino acids. Trimming left V 7 bases short and J 0 bases short, with 10 bases between. The CDR3 region has the DNA TGTGCCAGCAAGGAATCAAGCTCCTACAATGAGCAGTTCTTC. Amino acid sequence: CASKESSSYNEQFF.

The V and J genes are TRBV11-2 and TRBJ2-3; D is perhaps TRBD1 or TRBD2 (5 bases each). Per germline, CDR1 SGHAT and CDR2 FQNNGV. The CDR3 is 14 amino acids. V was pared by 3 bases and J by 4 bases, with 11 bases between. CDR3 bases: TGTGCCAGCAGCTTTAAGCCGGGACCAGATACGCAGTATTTT. It codes for CASSFKPGPDTQYF. Full variable domain (outside the CDR3, taken from reference TRBV11-2 and TRBJ2-3): EAGVAQSPRYKIIEKRQSVAFWCNPISGHATLYWYQQILGQGPKLLIQFQNNGVVDDSQLPKDRFSAERLKGVDSTLKIQPAKLEDSAVYLCASSFKPGPDTQYFGPGTRLTVL.

The chain recombines TRBV12-3 or TRBV12-4 with TRBJ2-3, with D hard to call. CDR3 size: 15 residues. Trimming took 3 bases from V and 0 from J, leaving 10 bases between them. CDR3 amino acids: CASSFGGPSTDTQYF. The CDR3 DNA follows: TGTGCCAGCAGTTTTGGCGGACCTAGCACAGATACGCAGTATTTT.

Only a few counts were recorded for this clonotype. V is TRBV7-2 and J is TRBJ2-7; 10 bases line up with TRBD2. CDR1 is SGHTA, CDR2 FQGNSA, per germline. The CDR3 length is 15 residues. The V and J ends lost 4 bases and 4 bases, in that order; junction bases with no gene match: 7. As DNA, the CDR3 is TGTGCCAGCAGCTCCTCGGGACTAGCGATGTACGAGCAGTACTTC. This gives the protein CASSSSGLAMYEQYF.

The V and J genes are TRBV28 and TRBJ2-7; D unclear. Trimming took 3 bases from V and 6 from J, leaving 6 bases between them. Germline V gene lookup returns CDR1 MDHEN and CDR2 SYDVKM. The CDR3 totals 11 residues. The CDR3 coding sequence is TGTGCCAGCAGTTTCGGTCCCGAGCAGTACTTC. This sequence encodes CASSFGPEQYF.

This rearrangement joins TRBV11-2 to TRBJ2-7, with 9 positions matching TRBD2. Germline assignment: CDR1 SGHAT and CDR2 FQNNGV. After removal of 5 bases from V and 3 bases from J, the junction contained 2 bases not matched to a gene. This CDR3 has 13 amino acids. CDR3 sequence reads: CASSLAGIYEQYF. CDR3 coding DNA: TGTGCCAGCAGCCTAGCGGGGATCTACGAGCAGTACTTC.

The rearrangement uses TRBV6-5 and TRBJ2-2; D gene ambiguous. The V and J ends lost 2 bases and 6 bases respectively, with 4 bases between them. Looked up from germline, CDR1 is MNHEY and CDR2 is SVGAGI. This CDR3 is built from 12 residues. In nucleotides, the CDR3 is TGTGCCAGCAGTTACATGGCCGGGGAGCTGTTTTTT. Its protein is CASSYMAGELFF.

This clonotype has ten or more counts. The gene calls are TRBV4-3 and TRBJ2-7; D gene uncertain. Trimming took off 0 bases at V and 1 base at J, with 10 bases between the two ends. Germline V gene sequence: CDR1 LGHNA, CDR2 YSLEER. The CDR3 consists of 15 residues. The CDR3 reads CASSQESARSYEQYF. CDR3 nucleotides: TGCGCCAGCAGCCAAGAATCGGCCCGGTCCTACGAGCAGTACTTC.

This chain links TRBV15 with TRBJ1-6; D possibly corresponds to TRBD1 (6 bases). CDR3 length equals 16 residues. Trimming removed 1 base at V and 5 bases at J, with 12 bases between. Germline V gene data show CDR1 as LNHNV and CDR2 as YYDKDF (reference sequence). The DNA of the CDR3 is TGTGCCACCAGCAGAGCAGGGGCGCAGAATAATTCACCCCTCCACTTT. Translation: CATSRAGAQNNSPLHF.

This clonotype was recorded a few times. The rearrangement links TRBV7-9 to TRBJ1-2, with no clear D. Trimming cost V 5 bases and J 4 bases, with 8 bases left between them. There are 12 residues in the CDR3. Germline CDR1 SEHNR, CDR2 FQNEAQ (reference sequence). The CDR3 reads CASSPGPYGYTF. The CDR3 nucleotides read TGTGCCAGCAGCCCAGGACCCTATGGCTACACCTTC.